The clone carrying this T cell receptor (beta chain) was detected only a few times. The antigen is not known. This sample stems from a study of cytomegalovirus exposure and HLA in healthy donors. Regarding the study as a whole: The study labeled 150 or so TCR beta chains cytomegalovirus-associated. Many donors shared some public TCRs, even though most TCR sequences were rare.

Use of 60 Vbeta and 13 Jbeta primers characterized the PCR. Measured with immunoSEQ multiplex PCR; TCRdb has only the in-frame clones, and not every one. The data hold approximately 93,000 clones, with approximately 68% observed a single time. Per germline, CDR1 MNHEY and CDR2 SVGAGI. The CDR3 runs to 15 residues. Trimming stripped 5 bases from V and 4 bases from J, with 15 bases between. The sequenced sample consisted of PBMCs. The chain joins TRBV6-5 to TRBJ1-5; D might be TRBD1 (6 bases). This clonotype was sampled from a boy younger than 18 in good health and CMV-seropositive. The CDR3 DNA follows: TGTGCCAGCAGTCAGACAGGAGTCGGTAATCAGCCCCAGCATTTT. It codes for CASSQTGVGNQPQHF.